These 5 T cell receptor beta chains were all obtained from the same sample, sequenced in a study of OX40 agonist ivuxolimab in advanced cancers. Some clones are missing from TCRdb's copy, which holds only in-frame ones; the method was immunoSEQ multiplex PCR. The sample contains about 19,000 clones, about 86% of which appear only once. The sequenced sample was CD4+ or CD8+ T cells sorted from blood, obtained in a trial of the OX40 agonist ivuxolimab. These TCRs come from an adult with an advanced solid tumor such as melanoma, head and neck, liver or kidney cancer.

The chain couples TRBV2 to TRBJ1-1; D not certain. CDR3 length: 14 amino acids. Germline V lookup: CDR1 SNHLY, CDR2 FYNNEI. Trimming removed 1 base at V and 4 bases at J, with 10 bases between. The DNA of the CDR3 is TGTGCCAGCAGTGAAGAGCCGCGGGGCACTGAAGCTTTCTTT. Its translation: CASSEEPRGTEAFF.

V is TRBV6-5 and J is TRBJ2-2; possibly TRBD1 for D (5 bases). The V end lost 2 bases, the J end lost 2 bases, and 9 bases lay between the germline ends. Germline V gives CDR1 MNHEY, CDR2 SVGAGI. CDR3 length equals 15 residues. CDR3 nucleotide sequence: TGTGCCAGCAGTTACAGGGGAATCAACACCGGGGAGCTGTTTTTT. The encoded protein is CASSYRGINTGELFF.

This clone was counted a single time. This rearrangement joins TRBV2 to TRBJ1-5; 7 positions match TRBD1. V was pared by 7 bases and J by 5 bases, with 14 bases of the junction left unmatched. The germline V gene encodes CDR1 SNHLY and CDR2 FYNNEI. CDR3 length: 16 amino acids. CDR3 sequence (DNA): TGTGCCAGCAAGGGGGCAGTCCAGCCCGTATATCAGCCCCAGCATTTT. This gives the protein CASKGAVQPVYQPQHF. The whole variable domain, remainder taken from reference TRBV2 and TRBJ1-5, is EPEVTQTPSHQVTQMGQEVILRCVPISNHLYFYWYRQILGQKVEFLVSFYNNEISEKSEIFDDQFSVERPDGSNFTLKIRSTKLEDSAMYFCASKGAVQPVYQPQHFGDGTRLSIL.

The gene calls are TRBV7-3 and TRBJ2-3; D is uncertain. The CDR3 runs to 14 residues. Germline CDR1 SGHTA, CDR2 FQGTGA. V shed 2 bases and J shed 4 bases, with 10 bases lying between them. The CDR3, as DNA: TGTGCCAGCAGCTTAGTCTCCACAGCAGATACGCAGTATTTT. This codes for CASSLVSTADTQYF.

J is TRBJ2-3 and V is TRBV19; 11 bases map to TRBD2. The CDR3 runs 16 residues. With V trimmed by 5 bases and J by 5 bases, 9 bases remained unmatched. Germline CDR1 reads LNHDA; CDR2 reads SQIVND (reference sequence). The CDR3 DNA follows: TGTGCCAGTAGTGTGGTACTAGCGGGAGTTCGAGATACGCAGTATTTT. This translates into CASSVVLAGVRDTQYF.